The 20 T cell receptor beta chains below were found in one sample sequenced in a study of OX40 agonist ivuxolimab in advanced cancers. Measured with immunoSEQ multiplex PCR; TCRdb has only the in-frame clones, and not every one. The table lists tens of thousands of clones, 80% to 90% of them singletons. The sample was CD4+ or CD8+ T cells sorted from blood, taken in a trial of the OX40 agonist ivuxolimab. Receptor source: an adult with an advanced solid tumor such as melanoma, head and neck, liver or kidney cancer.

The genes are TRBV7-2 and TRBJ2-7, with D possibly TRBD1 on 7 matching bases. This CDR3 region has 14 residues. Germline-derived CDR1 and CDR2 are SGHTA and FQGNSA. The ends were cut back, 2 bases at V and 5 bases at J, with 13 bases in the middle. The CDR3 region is CASSLSQGRNEQYF. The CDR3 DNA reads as TGTGCCAGCAGCTTATCACAGGGGAGGAACGAGCAGTACTTC. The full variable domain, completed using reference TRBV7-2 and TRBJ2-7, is GAGVSQSPSNKVTEKGKDVELRCDPISGHTALYWYRQSLGQGLEFLIYFQGNSAPDKSGLPSDRFSAERTGGSVSTLTIQRTQQEDSAVYLCASSLSQGRNEQYFGPGTRLTVT.

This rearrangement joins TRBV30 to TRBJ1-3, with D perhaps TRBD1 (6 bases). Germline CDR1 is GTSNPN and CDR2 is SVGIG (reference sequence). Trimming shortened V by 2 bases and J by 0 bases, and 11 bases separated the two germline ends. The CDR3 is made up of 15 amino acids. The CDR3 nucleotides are TGTGCCTGGAGTCAAGGGGGGGCCTCTGGAAACACCATATATTTT. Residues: CAWSQGGASGNTIYF.

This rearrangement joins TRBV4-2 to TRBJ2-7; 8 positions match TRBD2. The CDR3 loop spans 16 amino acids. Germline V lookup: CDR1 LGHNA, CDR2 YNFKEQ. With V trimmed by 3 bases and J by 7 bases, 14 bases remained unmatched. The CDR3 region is CASSHEGVAGTGEQYF. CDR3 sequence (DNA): TGTGCCAGCAGCCACGAGGGAGTAGCGGGAACTGGTGAGCAGTACTTC.

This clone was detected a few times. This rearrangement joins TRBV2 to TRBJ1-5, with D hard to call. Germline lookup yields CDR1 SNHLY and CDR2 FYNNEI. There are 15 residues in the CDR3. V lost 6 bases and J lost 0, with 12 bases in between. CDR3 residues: CASRRGGNSNQPQHF. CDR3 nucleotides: TGTGCCAGCAGGCGGGGAGGAAATAGCAATCAGCCCCAGCATTTT.

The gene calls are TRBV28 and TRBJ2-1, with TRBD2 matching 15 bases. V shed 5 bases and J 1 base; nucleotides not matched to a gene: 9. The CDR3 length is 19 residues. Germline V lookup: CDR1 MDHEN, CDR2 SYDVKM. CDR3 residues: CASSREGLAGGLSYNEQFF. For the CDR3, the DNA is TGTGCCAGCAGTCGGGAGGGACTAGCGGGGGGCCTGTCCTACAATGAGCAGTTCTTC.

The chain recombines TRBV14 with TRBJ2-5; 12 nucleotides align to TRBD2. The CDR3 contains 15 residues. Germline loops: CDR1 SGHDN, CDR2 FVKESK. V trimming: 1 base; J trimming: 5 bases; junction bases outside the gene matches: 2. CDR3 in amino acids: CASSQALAGGETQYF. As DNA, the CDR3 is TGTGCCAGCAGCCAAGCTCTAGCGGGAGGGGAGACCCAGTACTTC.

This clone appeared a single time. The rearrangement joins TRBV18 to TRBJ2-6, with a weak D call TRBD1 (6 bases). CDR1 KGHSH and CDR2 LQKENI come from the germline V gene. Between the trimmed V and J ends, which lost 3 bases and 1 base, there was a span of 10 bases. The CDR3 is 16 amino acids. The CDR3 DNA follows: TGTGCCAGCTCACCCGTACAGGGATCTGGGGCCAACGTCCTGACTTTC. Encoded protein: CASSPVQGSGANVLTF.

The CDR3 here is CASRPPWGDNEQFF. As DNA, the CDR3 is TGTGCCAGCAGACCACCTTGGGGGGACAATGAGCAGTTCTTC. The chain recombines TRBV11-2 with TRBJ2-1; a weak D match, TRBD2 (6 bases). The CDR3 is 14 residues long. The V gene's germline CDR1 is SGHAT and CDR2 FQNNGV. Trimming stripped 6 bases from V and 5 bases from J, with 14 bases between.

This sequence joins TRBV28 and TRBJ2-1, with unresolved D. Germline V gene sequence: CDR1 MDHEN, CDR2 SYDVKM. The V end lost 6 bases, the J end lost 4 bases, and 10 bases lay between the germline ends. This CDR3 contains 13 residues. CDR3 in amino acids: CASSPGSYNEQFF. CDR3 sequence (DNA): TGTGCCAGCAGCCCCGGGTCTTACAATGAGCAGTTCTTC. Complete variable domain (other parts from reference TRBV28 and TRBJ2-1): DVKVTQSSRYLVKRTGEKVFLECVQDMDHENMFWYRQDPGLGLRLIYFSYDVKMKEKGDIPEGYSVSREKKERFSLILESASTNQTSMYLCASSPGSYNEQFFGPGTRLTVL.

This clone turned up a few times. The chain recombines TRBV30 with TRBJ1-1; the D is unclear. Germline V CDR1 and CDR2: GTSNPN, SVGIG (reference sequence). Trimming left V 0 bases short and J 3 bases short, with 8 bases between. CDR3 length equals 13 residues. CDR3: CAWSVMEHTEAFF. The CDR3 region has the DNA TGTGCCTGGAGTGTTATGGAACACACTGAAGCTTTCTTT.

CDR3 DNA: TGTGCCAGCAGCTATTTTGGTGATACGCAGTATTTT. The encoded protein is CASSYFGDTQYF. The chain is built from TRBV7-6 and TRBJ2-3; D not certain. Germline V lookup: CDR1 SGHVS, CDR2 FNYEAQ. The V and J ends lost 4 bases and 6 bases respectively, with 8 bases between them. The CDR3 runs 12 residues.

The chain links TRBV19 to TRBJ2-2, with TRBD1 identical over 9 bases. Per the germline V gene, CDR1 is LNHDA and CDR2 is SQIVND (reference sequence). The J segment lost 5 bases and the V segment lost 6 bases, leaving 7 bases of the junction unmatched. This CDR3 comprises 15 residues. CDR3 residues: CASRKDRGRTGELFF. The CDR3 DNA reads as TGTGCCAGTAGGAAGGACAGGGGTCGTACCGGGGAGCTGTTTTTT. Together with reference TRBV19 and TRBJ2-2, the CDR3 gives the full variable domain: DGGITQSPKYLFRKEGQNVTLSCEQNLNHDAMYWYRQDPGQGLRLIYYSQIVNDFQKGDIAEGYSVSREKKESFPLTVTSAQKNPTAFYLCASRKDRGRTGELFFGEGSRLTVL.

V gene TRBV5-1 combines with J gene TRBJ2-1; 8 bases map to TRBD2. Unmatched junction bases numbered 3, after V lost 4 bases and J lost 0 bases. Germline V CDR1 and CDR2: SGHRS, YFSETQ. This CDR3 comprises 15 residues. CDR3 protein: CASSILAGSYNEQFF. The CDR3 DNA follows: TGCGCCAGCAGCATTCTAGCGGGCTCCTACAATGAGCAGTTCTTC.

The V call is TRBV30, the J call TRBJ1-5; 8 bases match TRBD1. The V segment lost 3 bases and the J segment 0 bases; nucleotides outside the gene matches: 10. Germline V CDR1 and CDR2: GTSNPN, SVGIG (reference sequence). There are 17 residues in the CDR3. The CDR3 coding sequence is TGTGCCTGGAGGGCCACGACAGGGGACTATAGCAATCAGCCCCAGCATTTT. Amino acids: CAWRATTGDYSNQPQHF.

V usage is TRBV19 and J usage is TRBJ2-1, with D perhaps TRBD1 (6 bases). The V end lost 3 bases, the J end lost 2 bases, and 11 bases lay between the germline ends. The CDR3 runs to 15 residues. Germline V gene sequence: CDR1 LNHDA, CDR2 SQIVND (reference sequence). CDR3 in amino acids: CASSIGQWAYNEQFF. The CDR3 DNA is TGTGCCAGTAGTATCGGACAGTGGGCCTACAATGAGCAGTTCTTC.

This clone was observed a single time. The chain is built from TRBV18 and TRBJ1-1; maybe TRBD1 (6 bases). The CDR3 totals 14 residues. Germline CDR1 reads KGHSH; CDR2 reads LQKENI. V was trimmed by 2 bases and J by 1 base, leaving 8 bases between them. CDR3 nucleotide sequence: TGTGCCAGCTCACCAGGACAGAGGAACACTGAAGCTTTCTTT. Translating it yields CASSPGQRNTEAFF.

In nucleotides, the CDR3 is TGTGCCAGCAGCTTGAGCAGGGCCACAGATACGCAGTATTTT. Its protein product is CASSLSRATDTQYF. V and J are TRBV11-1 and TRBJ2-3; tentatively, D is TRBD1 (5 bases). The V end lost 3 bases, the J end lost 2 bases, and 9 bases lay between the germline ends. CDR1 and CDR2 (germline): SGHAT, FQDESV (reference sequence). The length of the CDR3 is 14 residues.

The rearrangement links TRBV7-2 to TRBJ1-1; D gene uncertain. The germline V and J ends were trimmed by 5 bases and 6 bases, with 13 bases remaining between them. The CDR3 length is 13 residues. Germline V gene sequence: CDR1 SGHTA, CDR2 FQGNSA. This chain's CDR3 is CASSLYRPPEAFF. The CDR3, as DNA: TGTGCCAGCAGCCTTTATCGACCACCTGAAGCTTTCTTT.

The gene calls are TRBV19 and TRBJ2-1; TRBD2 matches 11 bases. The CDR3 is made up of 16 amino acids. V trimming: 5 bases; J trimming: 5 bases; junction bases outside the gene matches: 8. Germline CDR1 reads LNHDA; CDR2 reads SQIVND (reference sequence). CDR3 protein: CASSSPGLAAHNEQFF. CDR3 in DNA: TGTGCCAGTAGTTCTCCGGGACTAGCGGCCCACAATGAGCAGTTCTTC.

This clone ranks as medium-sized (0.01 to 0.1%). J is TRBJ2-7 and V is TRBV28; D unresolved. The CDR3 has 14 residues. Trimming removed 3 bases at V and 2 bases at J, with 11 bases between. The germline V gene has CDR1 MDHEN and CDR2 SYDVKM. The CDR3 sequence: CASSFSPNTYEQYF. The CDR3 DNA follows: TGTGCCAGCAGTTTTAGCCCGAATACCTACGAGCAGTACTTC.